These 12 T cell receptor beta chains were all obtained from the same sample, sequenced in a study of blood T cell repertoires in COVID-19. The protocol was immunoSEQ multiplex PCR, while the TCRdb copy is restricted to in-frame clones and leaves out a portion. Here the sample spans 200,000 or so clones, roughly 90% being singletons. The sequenced sample was peripheral blood. These receptors were taken from a man aged 50-59 years with COVID-19, enrolled during active disease.

V gene TRBV5-1 combines with J gene TRBJ2-7; TRBD2 agrees at 15 bases. Germline CDR1 SGHRS, CDR2 YFSETQ. This CDR3 contains 16 residues. V trimming: 4 bases; J trimming: 1 base; junction bases outside the gene matches: 3. The CDR3 spells CASSPGLAGGSYEQYF. CDR3 sequence (DNA): TGCGCCAGCAGCCCCGGACTAGCGGGAGGGTCCTACGAGCAGTACTTC.

The J gene is TRBJ2-3, the V gene TRBV29-1, with D possibly matching TRBD2 (5 bases). Trimming pared 3 bases from V and 0 bases from J, leaving 7 bases between. CDR1 is SQVTM, CDR2 ANQGSEA, per germline. This CDR3 is built from 13 residues. CDR3 bases: TGCAGCGTTGACAGGACTAGCACAGATACGCAGTATTTT. Translation gives CSVDRTSTDTQYF.

This clone has a handful of counts. The chain carries TRBV11-2 and TRBJ1-1; no definite D call. The CDR3 is made up of 13 amino acids. V dropped 3 bases and J dropped 1 base, with 6 bases sitting between them. CDR1 and CDR2 from the germline V gene are SGHAT and FQNNGV. CDR3: CASSLEPNTEAFF. The CDR3 nucleotides are TGTGCCAGCAGCTTGGAGCCGAACACTGAAGCTTTCTTT.

J is TRBJ1-5 and V is TRBV19; tentative D call: TRBD1 (5 bases). Germline V gene lookup returns CDR1 LNHDA and CDR2 SQIVND (reference sequence). This CDR3 has 13 amino acids. Trimming took 8 bases from V and 7 from J, leaving 15 bases between them. DNA of the CDR3: TGTGCCAGTTCCCCAGGGCTCGGACAGCCCCAGCATTTT. It translates to CASSPGLGQPQHF. Variable domain in full (rest from reference TRBV19 and TRBJ1-5): DGGITQSPKYLFRKEGQNVTLSCEQNLNHDAMYWYRQDPGQGLRLIYYSQIVNDFQKGDIAEGYSVSREKKESFPLTVTSAQKNPTAFYLCASSPGLGQPQHFGDGTRLSIL.

The rearrangement uses TRBV4-1 and TRBJ2-2, with 14 bases matching TRBD2. This CDR3 spans 17 amino acids. Per the germline V gene, CDR1 is MGHRA and CDR2 is YSYEKL. The V and J ends lost 6 bases and 6 bases, in that order; junction bases with no gene match: 9. The chain's CDR3 is CASRRLAGGLDSGELFF. The CDR3 coding sequence is TGCGCCAGCAGACGACTAGCGGGAGGGTTGGATTCCGGGGAGCTGTTTTTT.

The V and J genes are TRBV29-1 and TRBJ2-7; TRBD1 matches 8 bases. The germline gives CDR1 SQVTM, CDR2 ANQGSEA. This CDR3 comprises 14 residues. The V gene end was trimmed by 6 bases and the J gene end by 4 bases; junction bases not matched to a gene: 11. The CDR3 DNA sequence: TGCAGCGTCGCCAGGACAGGGATGACGTACGAGCAGTACTTC. Translating it yields CSVARTGMTYEQYF.

The chain uses TRBV9 and TRBJ2-1, with 11 bases lining up with TRBD1. V was pared by 1 base and J by 1 base, with 4 bases of the junction left unmatched. The CDR3 covers 17 residues. From germline, CDR1 is SGDLS and CDR2 YYNGEE. The CDR3 is CASSVLGQGVSYNEQFF. In DNA, the CDR3 is TGTGCCAGCAGCGTATTGGGACAGGGGGTATCCTACAATGAGCAGTTCTTC.

The CDR3 bases are TGTGCCAGCAGCCCAGCCGGCGGGGCTGGTGGCTACACCTTC. Its protein is CASSPAGGAGGYTF. The rearrangement links TRBV11-2 to TRBJ1-2; D may be TRBD1 (5 bases). This CDR3 has 14 amino acids. Looked up from germline, CDR1 is SGHAT and CDR2 is FQNNGV. V was cut by 5 bases and J by 7 bases, with 17 bases left in between.

This chain joins TRBV10-3 and TRBJ1-5; 7 nucleotides agree with TRBD1. Trimming took 6 bases from V and 5 from J; bases not matched to a gene: 10. This CDR3 contains 15 residues. Germline CDR1 ENHRY, CDR2 SYGVKD. For the CDR3, the DNA is TGTGCCATCAGCGAAAACCGGGACAGCTATCAGCCCCAGCATTTT. Translation gives CAISENRDSYQPQHF.

The chain joins TRBV5-1 to TRBJ2-5, with TRBD1 matching over 7 bases. Per germline, CDR1 SGHRS and CDR2 YFSETQ. The CDR3 is made up of 16 amino acids. V lost 4 bases to trimming and J lost 2 bases; unmatched junction nucleotides: 11. CDR3 residues: CASSDRTGFRQETQYF. The DNA for the CDR3 is TGCGCCAGCAGCGACCGGACAGGATTCAGACAAGAGACCCAGTACTTC.

The V and J genes are TRBV5-4 and TRBJ2-1; the match to TRBD2 covers 8 bases. V lost 4 bases, J lost 8 bases, and 8 bases stayed unmatched. The CDR3 runs 14 residues. From germline, CDR1 is SGHNT and CDR2 YYREEE (reference sequence). In DNA, the CDR3 is TGTGCCAGCAGCCCGGGGACTAGGCGGGATGAGCAGTTCTTC. Translated: CASSPGTRRDEQFF. Together with reference TRBV5-4 and TRBJ2-1, the CDR3 gives the full variable domain: ETGVTQSPTHLIKTRGQQVTLRCSSQSGHNTVSWYQQALGQGPQFIFQYYREEENGRGNFPPRFSGLQFPNYSSELNVNALELDDSALYLCASSPGTRRDEQFFGPGTRLTVL.

The rearrangement uses TRBV9 and TRBJ1-5; D gene ambiguous. Per the germline V gene, CDR1 is SGDLS and CDR2 is YYNGEE. There are 15 residues in the CDR3. V dropped 5 bases and J dropped 0 bases, with 12 bases sitting between them. In nucleotides, the CDR3 is TGTGCCAGCAGTCTCGGGAGAGATAGCAATCAGCCCCAGCATTTT. Protein product: CASSLGRDSNQPQHF.